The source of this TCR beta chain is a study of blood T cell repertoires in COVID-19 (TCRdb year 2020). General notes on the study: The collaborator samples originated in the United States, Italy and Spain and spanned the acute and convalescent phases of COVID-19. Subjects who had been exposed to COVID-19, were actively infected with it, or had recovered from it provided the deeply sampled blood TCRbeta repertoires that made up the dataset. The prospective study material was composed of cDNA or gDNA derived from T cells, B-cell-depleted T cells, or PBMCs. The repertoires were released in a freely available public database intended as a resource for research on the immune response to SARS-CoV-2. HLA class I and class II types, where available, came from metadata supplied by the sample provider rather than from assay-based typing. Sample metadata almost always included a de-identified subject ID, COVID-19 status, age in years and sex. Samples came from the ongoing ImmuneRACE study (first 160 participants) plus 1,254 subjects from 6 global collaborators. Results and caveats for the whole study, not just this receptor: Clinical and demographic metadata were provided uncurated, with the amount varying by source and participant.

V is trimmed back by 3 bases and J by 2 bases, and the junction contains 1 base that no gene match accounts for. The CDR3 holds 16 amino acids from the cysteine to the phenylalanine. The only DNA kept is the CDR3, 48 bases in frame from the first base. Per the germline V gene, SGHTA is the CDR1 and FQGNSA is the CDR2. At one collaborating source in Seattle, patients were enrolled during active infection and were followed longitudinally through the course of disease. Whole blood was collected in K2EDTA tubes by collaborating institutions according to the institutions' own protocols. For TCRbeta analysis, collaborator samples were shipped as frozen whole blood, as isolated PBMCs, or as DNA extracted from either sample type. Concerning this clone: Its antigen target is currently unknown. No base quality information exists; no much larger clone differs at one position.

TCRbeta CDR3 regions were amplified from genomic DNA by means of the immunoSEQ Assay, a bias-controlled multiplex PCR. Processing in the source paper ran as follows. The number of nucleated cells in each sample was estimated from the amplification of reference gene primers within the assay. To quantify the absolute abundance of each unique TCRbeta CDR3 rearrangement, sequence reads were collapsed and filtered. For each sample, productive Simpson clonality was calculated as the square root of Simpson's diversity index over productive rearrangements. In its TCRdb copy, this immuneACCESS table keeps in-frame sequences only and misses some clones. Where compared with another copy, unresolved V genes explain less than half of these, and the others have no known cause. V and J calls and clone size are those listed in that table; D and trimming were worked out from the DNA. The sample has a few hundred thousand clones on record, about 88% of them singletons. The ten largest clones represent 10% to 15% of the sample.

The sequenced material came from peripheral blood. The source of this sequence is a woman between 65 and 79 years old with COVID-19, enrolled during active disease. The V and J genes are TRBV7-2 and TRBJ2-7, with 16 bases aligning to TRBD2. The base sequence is TGTGCCAGCAGCTTTGGGACTAGCGGGGGGGCCTACGAGCAGTACTTC. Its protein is CASSFGTSGGAYEQYF.